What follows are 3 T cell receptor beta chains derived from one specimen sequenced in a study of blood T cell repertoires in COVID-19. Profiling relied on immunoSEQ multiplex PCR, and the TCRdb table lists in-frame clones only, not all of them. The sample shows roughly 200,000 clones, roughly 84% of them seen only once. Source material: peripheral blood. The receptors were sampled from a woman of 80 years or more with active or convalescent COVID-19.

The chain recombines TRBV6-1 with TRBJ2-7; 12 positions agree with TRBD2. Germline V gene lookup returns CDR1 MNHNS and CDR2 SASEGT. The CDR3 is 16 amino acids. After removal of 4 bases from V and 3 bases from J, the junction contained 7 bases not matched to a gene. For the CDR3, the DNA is TGTGCCAGCAGTGGCGGACTAGCGGGACTCTACTACGAGCAGTACTTC. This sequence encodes CASSGGLAGLYYEQYF.

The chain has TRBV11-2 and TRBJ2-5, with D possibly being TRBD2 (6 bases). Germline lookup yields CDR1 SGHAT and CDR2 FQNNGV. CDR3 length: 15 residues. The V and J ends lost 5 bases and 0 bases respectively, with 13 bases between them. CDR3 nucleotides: TGTGCCAGCAGCCCGGCCCGGGACTACCAAGAGACCCAGTACTTC. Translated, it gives CASSPARDYQETQYF.

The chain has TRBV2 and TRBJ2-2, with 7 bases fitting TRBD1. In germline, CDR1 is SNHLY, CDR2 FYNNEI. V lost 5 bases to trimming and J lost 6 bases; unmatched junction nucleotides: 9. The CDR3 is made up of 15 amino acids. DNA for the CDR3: TGTGCCAGCAGTAAAGACAGGGCCGGCGCCGGGGAGCTGTTTTTT. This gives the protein CASSKDRAGAGELFF. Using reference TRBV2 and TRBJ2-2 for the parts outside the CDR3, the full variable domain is EPEVTQTPSHQVTQMGQEVILRCVPISNHLYFYWYRQILGQKVEFLVSFYNNEISEKSEIFDDQFSVERPDGSNFTLKIRSTKLEDSAMYFCASSKDRAGAGELFFGEGSRLTVL.